This record looks at one TCR beta chain sequence and its context. As yet, its antigen is unknown. Cells sorted by CD45RO/CCR7/CD25/CD127/CD95/CD27 comprised CD4+ naive, central memory, regulatory and stem cell-like memory cells. This entry comes from a study of beta chain features in type 1 diabetes. Study results and caveats: There were fewer insertions and more deletions at the VDJ junctions of type 1 diabetes patients. Within the patient group, naive, central memory and Treg TCRB repertoires appeared more similar to each other than within healthy donors. A cDNA-based sequencing approach could over-represent cells with high TCR expression.

Isolated RNA was reverse transcribed in full, so expressed TCRB transcripts were sequenced. Clones were sequenced by immunoSEQ multiplex PCR, and TCRdb holds only the in-frame ones, with some missing. The data show a few hundred thousand clones, 11% seen once. The sequencing sample was made of central memory CD4+ T cells from blood. This clonotype originated in a man aged 18 to 29 in good health.

The CDR3: CASSSGINTYEQYF. CDR3 in DNA: TGTGCCAGCAGTTCAGGGATCAACACCTACGAGCAGTACTTC. V gene TRBV28 combines with J gene TRBJ2-7, with D possibly being TRBD1 (5 bases). V lost 4 bases, J lost 2 bases, and 12 bases lay in between. Germline V CDR1 and CDR2: MDHEN, SYDVKM. The CDR3 extends over 14 amino acids.